Listed here are 32 T cell receptor beta chains from one sample, sequenced in a study of identical twins (dated by TCRdb to the mid-2010s). The library was prepared using 5' RACE. Reads for this sample came from an Illumina HiSeq 2000. TCRdb passed the public sequencing reads through fastp at Q25 and MiXCR, retaining productive beta sequences. Identical CDR3 protein sequences are pooled into one entry, listed with their most common genes and DNA. This sample gives hundreds of thousands of distinct CDR3 sequences in total; more than 9% of them show up just once. The top ten clones comprise roughly 7.8% of the sample. The data also belong to a second study, concerning yellow fever vaccine responses in identical twins.

Sequencing input: CD8+ T cells sorted from blood. The receptors derive from a young woman in good health.

In its sample, this clonotype was seen many times. The chain uses TRBV20-1 and TRBJ2-7; 8 bases match TRBD2. With 6 bases clipped from V and 3 bases from J, the junction kept 7 bases outside the gene matches. Germline V lookup: CDR1 DFQATT, CDR2 SNEGSKA (reference sequence). This CDR3 is built from 13 residues. The chain's CDR3 is CSARGGRDYEQYF. CDR3 nucleotide sequence: TGCAGTGCCCGGGGGGGCAGGGACTACGAGCAGTACTTC.

The chain recombines TRBV12-3 or TRBV12-4 with TRBJ2-1; 9 positions match TRBD2. CDR3 length: 17 amino acids. V was pared by 3 bases and J by 0 bases, with 6 bases of the junction left unmatched. In DNA, the CDR3 is TGTGCCAGCAGTTTGGTACTAGCGGGTACCTCCTACAATGAGCAGTTCTTC. It yields the protein CASSLVLAGTSYNEQFF.

The sample holds many counts of this clonotype. The rearrangement joins TRBV10-3 to TRBJ2-5; D is ambiguous. CDR3 size: 11 residues. Trimming shortened V by 7 bases and J by 4 bases, and 7 bases separated the two germline ends. The germline CDR1 and CDR2 sequences are ENHRY and SYGVKD. CDR3 nucleotide sequence: TGTGCCATCAAGGTCGGAGAGACCCAGTACTTC. Translated, it gives CAIKVGETQYF.

This chain uses TRBV20-1 with TRBJ1-1, with a possible D match to TRBD1 (6 bases). This CDR3 contains 14 residues. Germline values: CDR1 DFQATT, CDR2 SNEGSKA (reference sequence). The CDR3: CRAGRGELNTEAFF. The CDR3 DNA follows: TGCAGAGCGGGGAGGGGGGAATTGAACACTGAAGCTTTCTTT.

The V call is TRBV5-6, the J call TRBJ2-1; D unclear. Looked up from germline, CDR1 is SGHDT and CDR2 is YYEEEE. CDR3 length equals 11 residues. The V gene lost 6 bases and the J gene lost 3 bases, with 4 bases spanning the gap. DNA of the CDR3: TGTGCCAGCAACGACTACAATGAGCAGTTCTTC. Residues: CASNDYNEQFF.

This clonotype was recorded at least ten times. The CDR3 reads CASSLEHSYGYTF. The DNA for the CDR3 is TGTGCCAGCAGCTTAGAACACTCCTATGGCTACACCTTC. V and J are TRBV7-9 and TRBJ1-2; D not certain. Germline V lookup: CDR1 SEHNR, CDR2 FQNEAQ (reference sequence). This CDR3 is built from 13 residues. The V and J ends lost 1 base and 4 bases respectively, with 7 bases between them.

The rearrangement uses TRBV28 and TRBJ2-1; 7 bases are shared with TRBD1. Germline values: CDR1 MDHEN, CDR2 SYDVKM. Trimming cost V 3 bases and J 6 bases; bases outside gene matches: 5. The CDR3 sequence is 14 residues long. CDR3 region: CASSLTGLINEQFF. CDR3 sequence (DNA): TGTGCCAGCAGTTTGACAGGGTTGATCAATGAGCAGTTCTTC.

This clonotype has at least ten counts. The chain is built from TRBV5-1 and TRBJ2-5, with 7 nucleotides matching TRBD2. There are 15 residues in the CDR3. V lost 4 bases and J lost 6; bases outside the gene matches: 12. Germline values: CDR1 SGHRS, CDR2 YFSETQ. CDR3 DNA: TGCGCCAGCAGCCAGCGGGACTACCGTCTCCAGACCCAGTACTTC. It translates to CASSQRDYRLQTQYF. The complete variable domain, with remaining parts taken from reference TRBV5-1 and TRBJ2-5, reads KAGVTQTPRYLIKTRGQQVTLSCSPISGHRSVSWYQQTPGQGLQFLFEYFSETQRNKGNFPGRFSGRQFSNSRSEMNVSTLELGDSALYLCASSQRDYRLQTQYFGPGTRLLVL.

V and J are TRBV7-3 and TRBJ2-1; 9 bases fit TRBD2. Germline CDR1 and CDR2: SGHTA and FQGTGA. CDR3 length: 17 residues. J was trimmed by 2 bases and V by 2 bases; bases with no gene match: 7. The CDR3 DNA is TGTGCCAGCAGCTTAGACCTCGGGACTAGCACCTACAATGAGCAGTTCTTC. It is translated as CASSLDLGTSTYNEQFF. The full variable domain, rest sourced from reference TRBV7-3 and TRBJ2-1, is GAGVSQTPSNKVTEKGKYVELRCDPISGHTALYWYRQSLGQGPEFLIYFQGTGAADDSGLPNDRFFAVRPEGSVSTLKIQRTERGDSAVYLCASSLDLGTSTYNEQFFGPGTRLTVL.

This clonotype was detected a few times. The J gene is TRBJ1-5, the V gene TRBV12-3 or TRBV12-4; 11 bases match TRBD1. The CDR3 covers 16 residues. The junction had 8 bases not matched to a gene; V was cut back by 10 bases and J by 0 bases. The CDR3 nucleotides are TGTGCCAACGAAGGGACAGGGGGTTATAGCAATCAGCCCCAGCATTTT. It translates to CANEGTGGYSNQPQHF.

This chain uses TRBV29-1 with TRBJ2-6, with 8 nucleotides matching TRBD2. Germline values: CDR1 SQVTM, CDR2 ANQGSEA. This CDR3 region has 18 residues. Trimming took 3 bases from V and 0 from J; bases not matched to a gene: 10. The CDR3 DNA reads TGCAGCGTTGATACTGGCGGGAGGACCAGCTCTGGGGCCAACGTCCTGACTTTC. Translation gives CSVDTGGRTSSGANVLTF.

V usage is TRBV4-2 and J usage is TRBJ2-4; 10 nucleotides agree with TRBD2. The CDR3 covers 16 residues. V shed 2 bases and J 7 bases; nucleotides not matched to a gene: 8. The germline gives CDR1 LGHNA, CDR2 YNFKEQ. The CDR3 loop reads CASSQLGTSVFNIQYF. The CDR3 region has the DNA TGTGCCAGCAGCCAATTGGGGACTAGCGTGTTTAACATTCAGTACTTC.

This clonotype was observed a handful of times. This rearrangement joins TRBV28 to TRBJ2-3; perhaps TRBD1 as D (5 bases). The CDR3 runs to 14 residues. Per the germline V gene, CDR1 is MDHEN and CDR2 is SYDVKM. V was clipped by 6 bases and J by 2 bases, with 12 bases between them. The CDR3 bases are TGTGCCAGCAGCGAGGACACTTACACAGATACGCAGTATTTT. Amino acids: CASSEDTYTDTQYF. Filled out from reference TRBV28 and TRBJ2-3, the complete variable domain reads DVKVTQSSRYLVKRTGEKVFLECVQDMDHENMFWYRQDPGLGLRLIYFSYDVKMKEKGDIPEGYSVSREKKERFSLILESASTNQTSMYLCASSEDTYTDTQYFGPGTRLTVL.

The chain joins TRBV7-9 to TRBJ2-1; 9 bases fit TRBD1. The CDR3 consists of 14 residues. Per germline, CDR1 SEHNR and CDR2 FQNEAQ (reference sequence). The V segment lost 5 bases and the J segment 9 bases; nucleotides outside the gene matches: 8. The CDR3 sequence is CASSPPTGGGEQFF. CDR3 bases: TGTGCCAGCAGCCCCCCTACAGGGGGCGGTGAGCAGTTCTTC.

The chain uses TRBV6-4 and TRBJ1-4; D may be TRBD1 (5 bases). The CDR3 covers 14 residues. V was cut by 3 bases and J by 0 bases, with 5 bases left in between. Looked up from germline, CDR1 is MRHNA and CDR2 is SNTAGT. The CDR3 protein is CASSEGATNEKLFF. CDR3 sequence (DNA): TGTGCCAGCAGTGAGGGGGCAACTAATGAAAAACTGTTTTTT.

The J gene is TRBJ2-3, the V gene TRBV6-1; 8 bases are a match to TRBD1. CDR1 is MNHNS, CDR2 SASEGT, per germline. CDR3 length: 17 amino acids. Trimming took 2 bases from V and 2 from J; bases not matched to a gene: 9. The CDR3 bases are TGTGCCAGCAGTGAAAGCCGGACAGGGCGCTACACAGATACGCAGTATTTT. Its translation: CASSESRTGRYTDTQYF.

V gene TRBV29-1 combines with J gene TRBJ2-1; TRBD2 matches at 15 bases. J was trimmed by 4 bases and V by 3 bases; bases with no gene match: 4. Germline CDR1 SQVTM, CDR2 ANQGSEA. This CDR3 comprises 16 residues. The CDR3 is CSVEGTSGRNYNEQFF. The CDR3 DNA reads TGCAGCGTTGAGGGGACTAGCGGGAGGAATTACAATGAGCAGTTCTTC.

V usage is TRBV29-1 and J usage is TRBJ2-7; the D gene is possibly TRBD2 (5 bases). V shed 3 bases and J shed 6 bases, with 12 bases lying between them. CDR1 and CDR2 (germline): SQVTM, ANQGSEA. The CDR3 length is 12 residues. This CDR3 reads CSVESSGIEQYF. As DNA, the CDR3 is TGCAGCGTTGAGAGTTCGGGGATCGAGCAGTACTTC.

This clonotype was detected a few times. The chain joins TRBV27 to TRBJ1-5; D unresolved. Per germline, CDR1 MNHEY and CDR2 SMNVEV (reference sequence). The CDR3 has 13 residues. V lost 6 bases, J lost 0 bases, and 6 bases lay in between. The CDR3 protein is CASSRHSNQPQHF. The CDR3, as DNA: TGTGCCAGCAGCCGACATAGCAATCAGCCCCAGCATTTT.

This clonotype has just a few counts. The J gene is TRBJ2-2, the V gene TRBV5-4; D uncertain. This CDR3 spans 12 amino acids. Germline assignment: CDR1 SGHNT and CDR2 YYREEE (reference sequence). The ends were cut back, 7 bases at V and 4 bases at J, with 8 bases in the middle. The DNA of the CDR3 is TGTGCCAGCCTAGATACCACCGGGGAGCTGTTTTTT. Translated, it gives CASLDTTGELFF.

The rearrangement links TRBV4-1 to TRBJ2-1, with TRBD1 identical over 10 bases. The CDR3 has 17 amino acids. From germline, CDR1 is MGHRA and CDR2 YSYEKL. The trim removed 2 bases at V and 2 bases at J, leaving 6 bases unmatched. The DNA of the CDR3 is TGCGCCAGCAGCCAAAGATCCGGGACAGGGGCCTACAATGAGCAGTTCTTC. It yields the protein CASSQRSGTGAYNEQFF.

This clonotype was seen more than once but under ten times. CDR3 protein: CASSPHLAGSYNEQFF. CDR3 coding DNA: TGTGCCAGCAGTCCCCATCTAGCGGGTTCTTACAATGAGCAGTTCTTC. The chain is built from TRBV12-3 or TRBV12-4 and TRBJ2-1, with 8 positions matching TRBD2. The CDR3 is 16 amino acids. V was pared by 5 bases and J by 4 bases, with 10 bases of the junction left unmatched.

This clonotype occurred a few times. The J gene is TRBJ2-1, the V gene TRBV4-1; D gene uncertain. CDR1 and CDR2 from the germline V gene are MGHRA and YSYEKL. V dropped 0 bases and J dropped 9 bases, with 9 bases sitting between them. The CDR3 consists of 13 residues. The CDR3 nucleotides are TGCGCCAGCAGCCAAGAGTTTACTGGTGAGCAGTTCTTC. It specifies CASSQEFTGEQFF.

This clonotype was observed a few times. The V gene is TRBV10-3, the J gene TRBJ2-1; 10 nucleotides align to TRBD2. From germline, CDR1 is ENHRY and CDR2 SYGVKD. The CDR3 is 14 amino acids. V lost 8 bases to trimming and J lost 4 bases; unmatched junction nucleotides: 5. The CDR3 DNA sequence: TGTGCCATCGGGGGACTAGCGAGATACAATGAGCAGTTCTTC. Amino acids: CAIGGLARYNEQFF.

This chain joins TRBV20-1 and TRBJ2-7, with unresolved D. CDR1 DFQATT and CDR2 SNEGSKA come from the germline V gene (reference sequence). V lost 3 bases and J lost 1, with 7 bases in between. The CDR3 has 12 amino acids. The CDR3 DNA reads as TGCAGTGCTAGGGGCGATTCCTACGAGCAGTACGTC. This encodes CSARGDSYEQYV.

The chain is built from TRBV12-3 or TRBV12-4 and TRBJ2-4; tentatively, D is TRBD1 (6 bases). This CDR3 has 14 residues. V lost 6 bases and J 3 bases, leaving 12 bases between the germline ends. In nucleotides, the CDR3 is TGTGCCAGCAGCCCAGTGACAGGCAAAAACATTCAGTACTTC. This gives the protein CASSPVTGKNIQYF.

This clonotype was detected only a few times. The gene calls are TRBV29-1 and TRBJ2-1; 8 bases fit TRBD1. From germline, CDR1 is SQVTM and CDR2 ANQGSEA. CDR3 length: 13 residues. V dropped 8 bases and J dropped 4; count of bases not matched to a gene: 7. For the CDR3, the DNA is TGCAGCACCAGGGGGCAAAGGTACAATGAGCAGTTCTTC. Protein sequence: CSTRGQRYNEQFF.

This chain uses TRBV7-6 with TRBJ2-5, with a possible D match to TRBD1 (5 bases). This CDR3 spans 15 amino acids. The germline V gene encodes CDR1 SGHVS and CDR2 FNYEAQ. Between the trimmed V and J ends, which lost 5 bases and 5 bases, there was a span of 18 bases. CDR3 nucleotides: TGTGCCAGCAGCCCAACCCGACAGCCGGGCGAGACCCAGTACTTC. Its protein product is CASSPTRQPGETQYF.

This sequence joins TRBV12-3 or TRBV12-4 and TRBJ2-5; D not resolved. This CDR3 has 13 amino acids. Trimming stripped 1 base from V and 7 bases from J, with 10 bases between. CDR3 loop: CASSLGSSLTQYF. The CDR3 DNA is TGTGCCAGCAGTTTAGGGTCGAGCTTGACCCAGTACTTC.

There are many counts of this clonotype. This sequence joins TRBV7-9 and TRBJ2-7; D call uncertain. CDR3 size: 12 residues. CDR1 and CDR2 from the germline V gene are SEHNR and FQNEAQ (reference sequence). V shed 5 bases and J shed 1 base, with 6 bases lying between them. The CDR3 coding sequence is TGTGCCAGCAGCGGAATTTCCTACGAGCAGTACGTC. This translates into CASSGISYEQYV.

The chain carries TRBV20-1 and TRBJ2-3, with D uncertain. The length of the CDR3 is 12 residues. V gave up 4 bases and J gave up 3 bases, with 8 bases separating them. Germline V lookup: CDR1 DFQATT, CDR2 SNEGSKA (reference sequence). The CDR3 protein is CSAIEMTDTQYF. In DNA, the CDR3 is TGCAGTGCTATCGAAATGACAGATACGCAGTATTTT.

This clonotype has more than one count but fewer than ten. V usage is TRBV18 and J usage is TRBJ1-3, with D possibly TRBD1 on 5 matching bases. The V end was cut by 0 bases, the J end by 8 bases, with 17 bases between. The CDR3 length is 16 residues. Looked up from germline, CDR1 is KGHSH and CDR2 is LQKENI. CDR3 amino acids: CASSPPPPGPGDTIYF. Written as DNA, the CDR3 is TGTGCCAGCTCACCACCTCCACCGGGACCGGGAGACACCATATATTTT.